What follows are 16 T cell receptor beta chains derived from one specimen sequenced in a study of T cell responses to AZD1222 COVID-19 vaccine. Clones were read by immunoSEQ multiplex PCR, and TCRdb kept only the in-frame ones, dropping some. The sample yields about 180,000 clones, around 88% seen once. The sequenced sample was peripheral blood, obtained on day 0 of AZD1222 vaccination. These receptors were taken from an adult in good health.

The chain employs TRBV6-2 or TRBV6-3 and TRBJ2-6; D not resolved. This CDR3 contains 13 residues. Per the germline V gene, CDR1 is MNHEY and CDR2 is SVGEGT. V lost 5 bases and J lost 2, with 4 bases in between. The CDR3 nucleotides read TGTGCCAGCAGTAGGACTGGGGCCAACGTCCTGACTTTC. Translation: CASSRTGANVLTF.

The chain combines TRBV27 with TRBJ1-1, with 9 nucleotides matching TRBD1. This CDR3 region has 14 residues. The trim removed 7 bases at V and 5 bases at J, leaving 8 bases unmatched. CDR1 MNHEY and CDR2 SMNVEV come from the germline V gene (reference sequence). CDR3: CASKGGQGSTEAFF. Here the CDR3 DNA reads TGTGCCAGCAAGGGGGGACAGGGATCAACTGAAGCTTTCTTT.

V is TRBV10-2 and J is TRBJ2-1; D is undetermined. CDR3 length: 15 amino acids. The V gene's germline CDR1 is WSHSY and CDR2 SAAADI. Between the trimmed V and J ends, which lost 2 bases and 4 bases, there was a span of 12 bases. CDR3 amino acids: CASSEMAEPYNEQFF. CDR3 nucleotides: TGCGCCAGCAGTGAGATGGCGGAGCCGTACAATGAGCAGTTCTTC.

This chain links TRBV5-1 with TRBJ2-3, with TRBD2 matching 13 bases. The V segment lost 3 bases and the J segment 1 base; nucleotides outside the gene matches: 5. CDR1 is SGHRS, CDR2 YFSETQ, per germline. CDR3 length: 17 amino acids. CDR3 bases: TGCGCCAGCAGCTCAACCGGGACTAGCGGGGGCACAGATACGCAGTATTTT. Translated, it gives CASSSTGTSGGTDTQYF.

V and J are TRBV28 and TRBJ1-1, with D uncertain. Germline-derived CDR1 and CDR2 are MDHEN and SYDVKM. The V end was cut by 3 bases, the J end by 5 bases, with 7 bases between. CDR3 length: 12 residues. The CDR3 is CASSLRLTEAFF. DNA for the CDR3: TGTGCCAGCAGTTTGAGGTTAACTGAAGCTTTCTTT.

The rearrangement links TRBV28 to TRBJ1-2, with 7 bases identical to TRBD1. The germline CDR1 and CDR2 sequences are MDHEN and SYDVKM. CDR3 length: 12 amino acids. Trimming at V came to 6 bases and at J to 8 bases, leaving 6 bases not matched to a gene. The CDR3 loop reads CASRLTGNGYTF. The CDR3 region has the DNA TGTGCCAGCAGACTGACAGGGAACGGCTACACCTTC.

The chain recombines TRBV7-8 with TRBJ2-1, with no clear D. Per the germline V gene, CDR1 is SGHVS and CDR2 is FQNEAQ. The CDR3 has 12 amino acids. V was shortened by 5 bases and J by 11 bases, with 13 bases between the two germline ends. CDR3 coding DNA: TGTGCCAGCAGCGGAAACCGGGTGCAGCAGTTCTTC. Its translation: CASSGNRVQQFF.

The CDR3 DNA reads as TGTGCCAGCAGTCAACAGGGCACTGAAGCTTTCTTT. Translation gives CASSQQGTEAFF. V and J are TRBV28 and TRBJ1-1; a possible D gene is TRBD1 (6 bases). Germline-derived CDR1 and CDR2 are MDHEN and SYDVKM. CDR3 length equals 12 residues. V lost 5 bases and J 4 bases, leaving 8 bases between the germline ends.

The chain links TRBV2 to TRBJ1-1; 7 bases fit TRBD1. With V trimmed by 7 bases and J by 1 base, 3 bases remained unmatched. CDR1 is SNHLY and CDR2 is FYNNEI in the germline V gene. This CDR3 spans 13 amino acids. This CDR3 is CASNGDRNTEAFF. CDR3 sequence (DNA): TGTGCCAGCAATGGGGACAGGAACACTGAAGCTTTCTTT.

This clone was counted once. The genes are TRBV5-1 and TRBJ2-1, with a possible D match to TRBD1 (5 bases). V was pared by 2 bases and J by 2 bases, with 8 bases between. CDR3 length equals 14 residues. From germline, CDR1 is SGHRS and CDR2 YFSETQ. CDR3 in DNA: TGCGCCAGCAGCTTACAGGACACCTACAATGAGCAGTTCTTC. It yields the protein CASSLQDTYNEQFF. The variable domain in full, completed from reference TRBV5-1 and TRBJ2-1, reads KAGVTQTPRYLIKTRGQQVTLSCSPISGHRSVSWYQQTPGQGLQFLFEYFSETQRNKGNFPGRFSGRQFSNSRSEMNVSTLELGDSALYLCASSLQDTYNEQFFGPGTRLTVL.

This rearrangement joins TRBV7-6 to TRBJ2-7; D remains unclear. The CDR3 runs to 15 residues. Germline values: CDR1 SGHVS, CDR2 FNYEAQ. Trimming cost V 1 base and J 0 bases, with 10 bases left between them. CDR3: CASSLGRAPSYEQYF. CDR3 coding DNA: TGTGCCAGCAGCTTAGGTAGGGCCCCCTCCTACGAGCAGTACTTC.

The V call is TRBV19, the J call TRBJ1-1; a possible D gene is TRBD1 (6 bases). CDR3 length: 17 amino acids. Germline V gene sequence: CDR1 LNHDA, CDR2 SQIVND (reference sequence). Between the trimmed V and J ends, which lost 2 bases and 1 base, there was a span of 17 bases. The CDR3 DNA follows: TGTGCCAGTAGTATAACAACCCGGGGGGGCAAGAACACTGAAGCTTTCTTT. It encodes CASSITTRGGKNTEAFF.

This chain connects TRBV4-3 to TRBJ1-6, with TRBD1 as a possible D gene (5 bases). Germline loops: CDR1 LGHNA, CDR2 YSLEER. The CDR3 consists of 17 residues. V lost 4 bases to trimming and J lost 0 bases, with 13 bases between them. The CDR3 spells CASSLSTGSSYNSPLHF. The CDR3 nucleotides are TGCGCCAGCAGCCTGTCAACAGGCAGCTCCTATAATTCACCCCTCCACTTT.

The rearrangement links TRBV18 to TRBJ1-6, with TRBD1 as a possible D gene (6 bases). The CDR3 is made up of 17 amino acids. V lost 3 bases and J lost 0, with 12 bases in between. Germline assignment: CDR1 KGHSH and CDR2 LQKENI. The CDR3 here is CASSPQGSSSYNSPLHF. The DNA of the CDR3 is TGTGCCAGCTCACCCCAGGGGTCGAGCTCCTATAATTCACCCCTCCACTTT.

This sequence joins TRBV27 and TRBJ2-3; 10 bases agree with TRBD2. Trimming removed 6 bases from V and 1 base from J; junction bases left unmatched: 10. The germline V gene has CDR1 MNHEY and CDR2 SMNVEV (reference sequence). This CDR3 comprises 17 residues. CDR3 protein: CASRFLQRGGGTDTQYF. CDR3 coding DNA: TGTGCCAGCAGATTCCTTCAGCGGGGGGGCGGCACAGATACGCAGTATTTT.

The rearrangement links TRBV19 to TRBJ1-4, with D possibly matching TRBD1 (5 bases). The germline V gene has CDR1 LNHDA and CDR2 SQIVND (reference sequence). V lost 5 bases to trimming and J lost 7 bases, with 17 bases between them. CDR3 length: 15 amino acids. In nucleotides, the CDR3 is TGTGCCAGTAGTCCGTGGACGGGGCATAGTGAAAAACTGTTTTTT. Its protein is CASSPWTGHSEKLFF.